Below, 26 T cell receptor beta chains from the same sample are listed, as sequenced in a study of shared clonotypes between healthy human individuals. The assay was immunoSEQ multiplex PCR, and TCRdb's table has in-frame clones only and misses some. The table has over 2 million clones, under 95% seen once. Sequencing was carried out using naive CD4+ T cells from PBMCs. The subset is: CD45RA+ positively selected. These receptors originate from a man aged 18 to 30 in good health. Some clones in this sample may be carry-over from other donors' samples.

The chain recombines TRBV10-1 with TRBJ1-3; weak D call: TRBD1 (5 bases). Germline CDR1 is WNHNN and CDR2 is SYGVQD (reference sequence). V was pared by 2 bases and J by 0 bases, with 17 bases between. This CDR3 comprises 18 residues. CDR3 protein: CASSESPRQGHSGNTIYF. DNA of the CDR3: TGCGCCAGCAGTGAGAGCCCTCGCCAGGGTCACTCTGGAAACACCATATATTTT.

This chain links TRBV5-1 with TRBJ2-2; D possibly corresponds to TRBD2 (6 bases). Germline assignment: CDR1 SGHRS and CDR2 YFSETQ. V lost 0 bases, J lost 0 bases, and 12 bases lay in between. The CDR3 runs 17 residues. The CDR3: CASSLALSGANTGELFF. CDR3 sequence (DNA): TGCGCCAGCAGCTTGGCCTTGTCGGGAGCGAACACCGGGGAGCTGTTTTTT.

In the case of this clone: Other nucleotide sequences from this sample produce the same CDR3. J is TRBJ2-3 and V is TRBV20-1; D gene unclear. Germline CDR1 reads DFQATT; CDR2 reads SNEGSKA (reference sequence). The CDR3 runs 11 residues. Trimming shortened V by 0 bases and J by 6 bases, and 4 bases separated the two germline ends. DNA for the CDR3: TGCAGTGCTAGAGATCGGGATACGCAGTATTTT. Amino acid sequence: CSARDRDTQYF.

V usage is TRBV6-6 and J usage is TRBJ1-1; D is unclear. Germline V gene data show CDR1 as MNHNY and CDR2 as SVGAGI (reference sequence). Trimming removed 2 bases at V and 0 bases at J, with 7 bases between. The CDR3 runs 14 residues. The CDR3 nucleotides read TGTGCCAGCAGTTACGTCGCGGTGAACACTGAAGCTTTCTTT. This sequence encodes CASSYVAVNTEAFF.

This clone was seen once. The rearrangement joins TRBV6-5 to TRBJ2-6; D is uncertain. Germline CDR1 is MNHEY and CDR2 is SVGAGI. This CDR3 has 15 residues. V shed 2 bases and J shed 0 bases, with 5 bases lying between them. The CDR3 sequence: CASSYRFSGANVLTF. The CDR3 DNA follows: TGTGCCAGCAGTTACCGCTTCTCTGGGGCCAACGTCCTGACTTTC.

Remarks on this clone: Within the sample, other DNA sequences also encode this same CDR3. The V and J genes are TRBV10-3 and TRBJ2-7; possibly TRBD1 or TRBD2 for D (6 bases each). With 2 bases removed from V and 3 bases from J, the gap between germline ends came to 11 bases. Germline V gives CDR1 ENHRY, CDR2 SYGVKD. CDR3 length equals 14 residues. The CDR3 region is CAISEGGGSYEQYF. Written as DNA, the CDR3 is TGTGCCATCAGTGAGGGAGGGGGAAGCTACGAGCAGTACTTC.

The table lists this clone with a few counts. The rearrangement links TRBV5-1 to TRBJ1-2; no firm D call. CDR1 and CDR2 (germline): SGHRS, YFSETQ. CDR3 size: 14 residues. Trimming shortened V by 0 bases and J by 8 bases, and 14 bases separated the two germline ends. CDR3 protein: CASSLAWDSGGYTF. In nucleotides, the CDR3 is TGCGCCAGCAGCTTGGCGTGGGATTCTGGAGGCTACACCTTC.

V usage is TRBV10-3 and J usage is TRBJ2-7; D may match TRBD1 or TRBD2 (5 bases each). Germline loops: CDR1 ENHRY, CDR2 SYGVKD. This CDR3 contains 16 residues. V was shortened by 7 bases and J by 5 bases, with 24 bases between the two germline ends. This chain's CDR3 is CAITPPGTHERNEQYF. The DNA of the CDR3 is TGTGCCATCACTCCCCCGGGGACCCACGAGAGGAACGAGCAGTACTTC.

The rearrangement uses TRBV12-5 and TRBJ2-1; 13 bases are shared with TRBD2. Germline V CDR1 and CDR2: LGHNT, FRNRAP. Unmatched junction bases numbered 6, after V lost 1 base and J lost 9 bases. The CDR3 has 16 residues. DNA of the CDR3: TGTGCTAGTGGTTTGGGTACTAGCGGGAGGGCAGGTGAGCAGTTCTTC. The encoded protein is CASGLGTSGRAGEQFF.

The genes are TRBV2 and TRBJ2-6; D ambiguous. Germline values: CDR1 SNHLY, CDR2 FYNNEI. This CDR3 is 13 amino acids long. With 6 bases removed from V and 2 bases from J, the gap between germline ends came to 5 bases. The CDR3 here is CASRMTGANVLTF. The CDR3 DNA follows: TGTGCCAGCAGGATGACTGGGGCCAACGTCCTGACTTTC.

On this clone: This CDR3 is also generated by other DNA sequences in the sample. The chain has TRBV9 and TRBJ2-1; 7 bases line up with TRBD1. CDR3 length: 13 amino acids. Per germline, CDR1 SGDLS and CDR2 YYNGEE. V dropped 3 bases and J dropped 3; count of bases not matched to a gene: 0. CDR3 amino acids: CASSGDSYNEQFF. DNA for the CDR3: TGTGCCAGCAGCGGGGACAGCTACAATGAGCAGTTCTTC.

V is TRBV9 and J is TRBJ1-5; D possibly corresponds to TRBD1 (6 bases). CDR3 length: 16 residues. The germline V gene has CDR1 SGDLS and CDR2 YYNGEE. V lost 4 bases to trimming and J lost 6 bases, with 20 bases between them. For the CDR3, the DNA is TGTGCCAGCAGCTCCACTTCGGACGGGACAATTCAGCCCCAGCATTTT. It translates to CASSSTSDGTIQPQHF.

CDR3 protein: CASSLTSGEYSSTDTQYF. The DNA for the CDR3 is TGTGCCAGCAGCCTGACTAGCGGGGAATATTCTAGCACAGATACGCAGTATTTT. The chain joins TRBV28 to TRBJ2-3; 11 bases line up with TRBD2. This CDR3 is 18 amino acids long. J was trimmed by 0 bases and V by 6 bases; bases with no gene match: 11. Germline values: CDR1 MDHEN, CDR2 SYDVKM.

This clone has only a few counts. J is TRBJ2-1 and V is TRBV4-2; the match to TRBD2 covers 10 bases. CDR1 and CDR2 from the germline V gene are LGHNA and YNFKEQ. Trimming took 2 bases from V and 6 from J; bases not matched to a gene: 7. The CDR3 totals 16 residues. The CDR3 nucleotides are TGTGCCAGCAGCCAAAGCCCTGCTAGCGGGAGCAATGAGCAGTTCTTC. Encoded protein: CASSQSPASGSNEQFF.

The genes are TRBV25-1 and TRBJ2-7; perhaps TRBD2 as D (5 bases). The CDR3 has 13 amino acids. CDR1 and CDR2 from the germline V gene are MGHDK and SYGVNS. Trimming pared 7 bases from V and 6 bases from J, leaving 16 bases between. The CDR3 loop reads CASTPGILREQYF. CDR3 coding DNA: TGTGCCAGCACCCCCGGGATCCTCCGCGAGCAGTACTTC.

V usage is TRBV19 and J usage is TRBJ1-4; TRBD1 agrees at 8 bases. The V gene end was trimmed by 9 bases and the J gene end by 11 bases; junction bases not matched to a gene: 17. The CDR3 spans 15 residues. Germline V gene data show CDR1 as LNHDA and CDR2 as SQIVND (reference sequence). CDR3 loop: CASSQIGTGMKKLFF. The CDR3 nucleotides read TGTGCCAGCTCTCAAATCGGGACAGGAATGAAGAAACTGTTTTTT.

The rearrangement links TRBV18 to TRBJ1-4, with a weak D call TRBD1 (5 bases). V was clipped by 3 bases and J by 0 bases, with 23 bases between them. This CDR3 has 20 amino acids. Germline V gene lookup returns CDR1 KGHSH and CDR2 LQKENI. In nucleotides, the CDR3 is TGTGCCAGCTCACCCAGGAGGGTCAGGGCATCGCCTGCAACTAATGAAAAACTGTTTTTT. It specifies CASSPRRVRASPATNEKLFF.

This clone was counted a few times. The V gene is TRBV7-8, the J gene TRBJ1-1; no clear D. Germline V gene lookup returns CDR1 SGHVS and CDR2 FQNEAQ. V lost 5 bases and J lost 0, with 10 bases in between. The CDR3 totals 14 residues. The DNA of the CDR3 is TGTGCCAGCAGCCCCGGACGGGTGAACACTGAAGCTTTCTTT. It translates to CASSPGRVNTEAFF.

This chain uses TRBV5-5 with TRBJ1-2; D might be TRBD1 (5 bases). The germline V and J ends were trimmed by 7 bases and 8 bases, with 21 bases remaining between them. CDR1 is SGHKS, CDR2 YYEKEE, per germline (reference sequence). CDR3 size: 14 residues. Written as DNA, the CDR3 is TGTGCCAGCCTGCGGTCCGGGGCACAAAGCGGCTACACCTTC. The encoded protein is CASLRSGAQSGYTF.

V is TRBV11-3 and J is TRBJ2-5; D is uncertain. CDR1 and CDR2 from the germline V gene are SGHNT and YENEEA. CDR3 size: 13 residues. V dropped 5 bases and J dropped 1 base, with 8 bases sitting between them. DNA for the CDR3: TGTGCCAGCAGCCAACTCGGCCAAGAGACCCAGTACTTC. Translated, it gives CASSQLGQETQYF.

This chain uses TRBV11-3 with TRBJ2-1; 10 nucleotides match TRBD2. Germline V gene lookup returns CDR1 SGHNT and CDR2 YENEEA. Trimming took 1 base from V and 7 from J; bases not matched to a gene: 7. This CDR3 has 16 residues. The CDR3: CASSLGGSGRLNEQFF. CDR3 nucleotides: TGTGCCAGCAGCTTAGGTGGTAGCGGGAGGTTGAATGAGCAGTTCTTC. The complete variable domain, with remaining parts taken from reference TRBV11-3 and TRBJ2-1, reads EAGVVQSPRYKIIEKKQPVAFWCNPISGHNTLYWYLQNLGQGPELLIRYENEEAVDDSQLPKDRFSAERLKGVDSTLKIQPAELGDSAVYLCASSLGGSGRLNEQFFGPGTRLTVL.

V is TRBV5-5 and J is TRBJ2-7; perhaps D is TRBD1 or TRBD2 (5 bases each). Per germline, CDR1 SGHKS and CDR2 YYEKEE (reference sequence). The CDR3 has 17 residues. With 0 bases removed from V and 3 bases from J, the gap between germline ends came to 19 bases. The CDR3 loop is CASSLVPGASLLYEQYF. The CDR3 region has the DNA TGTGCCAGCAGCTTGGTTCCCGGGGCTAGCCTCCTCTACGAGCAGTACTTC.

This clone has a handful of counts. The chain employs TRBV28 and TRBJ1-5; weak D call: TRBD1 (5 bases). CDR3 size: 14 residues. Deletions cut 5 bases from V and 10 bases from J, with 18 bases between. CDR1 is MDHEN and CDR2 is SYDVKM in the germline V gene. In nucleotides, the CDR3 is TGTGCCAGCAGTACTCTACGACAGACTGATCCCCAGCATTTT. Its translation is CASSTLRQTDPQHF.

The CDR3 is CAIGRGSGYNEQFF. The CDR3 DNA reads as TGCGCCATCGGGCGGGGTAGCGGATACAATGAGCAGTTCTTC. The J gene is TRBJ2-1, the V gene TRBV10-2, with TRBD2 as a possible D gene (6 bases). The length of the CDR3 is 14 residues. The V and J ends lost 10 bases and 4 bases respectively, with 17 bases between them. Germline values: CDR1 WSHSY, CDR2 SAAADI.

V and J are TRBV5-1 and TRBJ2-1; D gene unclear. V was shortened by 0 bases and J by 7 bases, with 11 bases between the two germline ends. This CDR3 is built from 14 residues. Germline CDR1 reads SGHRS; CDR2 reads YFSETQ. CDR3 DNA: TGCGCCAGCAGCTTGGCAATTCTAGGAAATGAGCAGTTCTTC. It is translated as CASSLAILGNEQFF.

The rearrangement links TRBV5-1 to TRBJ1-2, with 9 bases matching TRBD1. V shed 5 bases, J shed 2 bases, and the junction held 4 bases outside the gene matches. CDR1 and CDR2 from the germline V gene are SGHRS and YFSETQ. The length of the CDR3 is 14 residues. CDR3 region: CASRPDRGNYGYTF. The CDR3 DNA follows: TGCGCCAGCAGGCCCGACAGGGGGAACTATGGCTACACCTTC. The entire variable domain, with the rest obtained from reference TRBV5-1 and TRBJ1-2, is as follows: KAGVTQTPRYLIKTRGQQVTLSCSPISGHRSVSWYQQTPGQGLQFLFEYFSETQRNKGNFPGRFSGRQFSNSRSEMNVSTLELGDSALYLCASRPDRGNYGYTFGSGTRLTVV.